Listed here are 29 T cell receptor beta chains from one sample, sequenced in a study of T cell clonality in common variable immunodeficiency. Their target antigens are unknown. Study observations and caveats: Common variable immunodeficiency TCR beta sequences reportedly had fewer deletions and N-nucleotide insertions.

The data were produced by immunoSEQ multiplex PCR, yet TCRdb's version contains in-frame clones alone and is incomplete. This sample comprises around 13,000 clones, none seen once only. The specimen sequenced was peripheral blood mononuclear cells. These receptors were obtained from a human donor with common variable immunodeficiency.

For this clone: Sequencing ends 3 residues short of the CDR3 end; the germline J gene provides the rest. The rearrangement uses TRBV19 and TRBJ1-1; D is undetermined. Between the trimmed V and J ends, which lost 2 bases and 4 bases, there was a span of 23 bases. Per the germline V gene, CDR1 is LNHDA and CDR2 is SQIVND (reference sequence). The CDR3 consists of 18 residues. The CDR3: CASSIKIPAFFEGTEAFF. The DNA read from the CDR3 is TGTGCCAGTAGTATAAAGATCCCGGCGTTCTTTGAGGGCACTGAA.

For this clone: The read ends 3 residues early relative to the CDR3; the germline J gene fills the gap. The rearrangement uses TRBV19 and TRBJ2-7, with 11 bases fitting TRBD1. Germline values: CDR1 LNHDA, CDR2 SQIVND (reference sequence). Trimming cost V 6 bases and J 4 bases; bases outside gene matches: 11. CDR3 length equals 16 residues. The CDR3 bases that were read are TGTGCCAGTAGCACAGCGGGGACAGGGGGAAGGTACGAG. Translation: CASSTAGTGGRYE. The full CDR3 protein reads CASSTAGTGGRYEQYF.

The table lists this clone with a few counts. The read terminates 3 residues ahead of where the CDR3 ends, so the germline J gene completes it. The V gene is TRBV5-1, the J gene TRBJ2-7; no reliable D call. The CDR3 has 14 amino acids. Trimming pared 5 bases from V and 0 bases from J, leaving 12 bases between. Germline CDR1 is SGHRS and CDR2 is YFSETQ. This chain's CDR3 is CASRRTADSYEQYF. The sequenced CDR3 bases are TGCGCCAGCAGACGAACAGCCGACTCCTACGAG.

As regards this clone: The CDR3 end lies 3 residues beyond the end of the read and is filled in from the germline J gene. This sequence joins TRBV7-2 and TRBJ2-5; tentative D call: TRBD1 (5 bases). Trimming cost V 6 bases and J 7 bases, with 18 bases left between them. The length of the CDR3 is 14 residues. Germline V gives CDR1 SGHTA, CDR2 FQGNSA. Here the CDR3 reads CASSTSGHERTQYF. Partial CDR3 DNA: TGTGCCAGCAGTACCTCAGGGCACGAAAGGACC.

CDR3 bases read: TGTGCCAGCTCCGGGACAGCGACCTCCTACGAG. Translating gives CASSGTATSYE. The complete CDR3 reads CASSGTATSYEQYF. V gene TRBV18 combines with J gene TRBJ2-7, with 7 bases that match TRBD1. The read halts 3 residues ahead of the CDR3 end, with the missing end drawn from the germline J gene. Germline V gene sequence: CDR1 KGHSH, CDR2 LQKENI. With V trimmed by 6 bases and J by 0 bases, 5 bases remained unmatched. The CDR3 consists of 14 residues.

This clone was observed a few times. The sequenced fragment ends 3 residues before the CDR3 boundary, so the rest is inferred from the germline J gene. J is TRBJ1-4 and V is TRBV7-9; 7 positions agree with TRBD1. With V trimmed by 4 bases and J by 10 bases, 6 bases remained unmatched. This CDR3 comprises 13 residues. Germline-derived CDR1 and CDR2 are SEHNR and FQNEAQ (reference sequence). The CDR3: CASSSTGLGKLFF. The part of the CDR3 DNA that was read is TGTGCCAGCAGCTCGACAGGGCTAGGAAAA.

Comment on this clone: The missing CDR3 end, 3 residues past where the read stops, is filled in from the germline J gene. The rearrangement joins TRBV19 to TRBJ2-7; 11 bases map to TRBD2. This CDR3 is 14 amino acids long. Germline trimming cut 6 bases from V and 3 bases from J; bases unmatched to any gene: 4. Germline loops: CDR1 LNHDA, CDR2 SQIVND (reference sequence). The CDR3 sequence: CASRTSGGSYEQYF. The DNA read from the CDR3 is TGTGCCAGTAGAACTAGCGGGGGTAGCTACGAG.

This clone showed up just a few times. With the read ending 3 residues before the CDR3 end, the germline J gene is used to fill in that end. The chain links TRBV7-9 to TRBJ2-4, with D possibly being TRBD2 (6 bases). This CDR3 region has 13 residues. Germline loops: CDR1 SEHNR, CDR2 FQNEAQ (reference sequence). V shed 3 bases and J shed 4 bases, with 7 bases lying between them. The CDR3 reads CASSFGGKNIQYF. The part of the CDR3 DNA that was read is TGTGCCAGCAGCTTTGGGGGGAAAAACATT.

This chain's CDR3 is CASSLAGWADTQYF. CDR3 DNA, as far as it was read: TGTGCCAGTAGCCTAGCGGGGTGGGCAGATACG. The rearrangement joins TRBV19 to TRBJ2-3; 9 bases line up with TRBD2. The sequence runs out 3 residues before the end of the CDR3; the remainder is reconstructed from the germline J gene. In germline, CDR1 is LNHDA, CDR2 SQIVND (reference sequence). V gave up 6 bases and J gave up 4 bases; unmatched junction bases: 5. The CDR3 runs 14 residues.

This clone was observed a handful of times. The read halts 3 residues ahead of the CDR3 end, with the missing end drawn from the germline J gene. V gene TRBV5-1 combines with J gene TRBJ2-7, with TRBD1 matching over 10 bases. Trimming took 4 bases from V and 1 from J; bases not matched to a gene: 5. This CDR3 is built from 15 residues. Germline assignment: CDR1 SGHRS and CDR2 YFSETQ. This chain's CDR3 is CASSQGQGHSYEQYF. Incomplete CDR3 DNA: TGCGCCAGCAGCCAGGGACAGGGGCATTCCTACGAG. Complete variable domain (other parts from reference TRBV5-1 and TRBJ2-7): KAGVTQTPRYLIKTRGQQVTLSCSPISGHRSVSWYQQTPGQGLQFLFEYFSETQRNKGNFPGRFSGRQFSNSRSEMNVSTLELGDSALYLCASSQGQGHSYEQYFGPGTRLTVT.

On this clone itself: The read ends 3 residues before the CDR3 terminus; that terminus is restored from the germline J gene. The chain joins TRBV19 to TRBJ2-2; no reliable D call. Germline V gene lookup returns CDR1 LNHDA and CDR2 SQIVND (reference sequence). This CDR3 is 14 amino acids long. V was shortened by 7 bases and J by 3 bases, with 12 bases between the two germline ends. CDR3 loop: CASTSGSYTGELFF. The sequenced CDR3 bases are TGTGCCAGTACCTCAGGTTCTTACACCGGGGAG. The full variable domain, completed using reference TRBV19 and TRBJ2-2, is DGGITQSPKYLFRKEGQNVTLSCEQNLNHDAMYWYRQDPGQGLRLIYYSQIVNDFQKGDIAEGYSVSREKKESFPLTVTSAQKNPTAFYLCASTSGSYTGELFFGEGSRLTVL.

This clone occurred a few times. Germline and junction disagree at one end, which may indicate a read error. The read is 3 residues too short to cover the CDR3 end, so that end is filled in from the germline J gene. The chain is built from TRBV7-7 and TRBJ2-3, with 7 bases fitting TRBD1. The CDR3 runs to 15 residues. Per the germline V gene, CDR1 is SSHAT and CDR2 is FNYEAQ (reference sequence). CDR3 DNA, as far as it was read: TGTGCTAGCAGCTTAGGGACAGCTTACACAGATACG. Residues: CASSLGTAYTDT. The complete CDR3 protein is CASSLGTAYTDTQYF.

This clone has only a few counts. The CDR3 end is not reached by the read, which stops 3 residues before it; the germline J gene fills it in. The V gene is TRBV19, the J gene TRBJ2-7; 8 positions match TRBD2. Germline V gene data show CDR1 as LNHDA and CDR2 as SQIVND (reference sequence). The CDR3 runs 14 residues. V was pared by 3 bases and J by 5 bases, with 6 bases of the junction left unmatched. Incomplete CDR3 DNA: TGTGCCAGTAGTATGACTAGCGCTTTCCACGAG. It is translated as CASSMTSAFHE. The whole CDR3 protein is CASSMTSAFHEQYF.

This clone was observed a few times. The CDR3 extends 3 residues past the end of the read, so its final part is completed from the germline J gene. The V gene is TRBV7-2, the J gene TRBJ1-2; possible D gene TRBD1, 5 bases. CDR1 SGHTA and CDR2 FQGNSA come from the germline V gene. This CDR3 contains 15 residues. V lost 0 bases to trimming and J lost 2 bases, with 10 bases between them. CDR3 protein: CASSLASGGNYGYTF. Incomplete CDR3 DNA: TGTGCCAGCAGCTTAGCGAGTGGGGGGAACTATGGC.

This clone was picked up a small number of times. The covered CDR3 bases are TGTGCCAGCAGTGCGGACAGGGGCCCCTACGAG. This codes for CASSADRGPYE. In full, the CDR3 is CASSADRGPYEQYF. This sequence joins TRBV6-1 and TRBJ2-7; 9 bases align to TRBD1. The CDR3 extends 3 residues past the end of the read, so its final part is completed from the germline J gene. Germline V gives CDR1 MNHNS, CDR2 SASEGT. The CDR3 runs to 14 residues. The junction had 3 bases not matched to a gene; V was cut back by 4 bases and J by 2 bases.

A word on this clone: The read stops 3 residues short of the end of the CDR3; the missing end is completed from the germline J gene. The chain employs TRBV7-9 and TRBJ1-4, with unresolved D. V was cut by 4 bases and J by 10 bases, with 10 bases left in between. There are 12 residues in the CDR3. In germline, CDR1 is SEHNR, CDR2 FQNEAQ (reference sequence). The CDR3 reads CASSSQVGKLFF. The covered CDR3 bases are TGTGCCAGCAGCTCGCAGGTGGGAAAA.

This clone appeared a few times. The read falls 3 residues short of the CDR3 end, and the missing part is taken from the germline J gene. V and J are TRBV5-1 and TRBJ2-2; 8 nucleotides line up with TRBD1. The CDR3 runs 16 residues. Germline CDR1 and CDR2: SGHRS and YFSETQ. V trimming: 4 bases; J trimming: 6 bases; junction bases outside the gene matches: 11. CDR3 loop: CASSHGQGGTSGELFF. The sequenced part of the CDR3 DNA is TGCGCCAGCAGCCACGGACAGGGCGGAACCTCCGGGGAG.

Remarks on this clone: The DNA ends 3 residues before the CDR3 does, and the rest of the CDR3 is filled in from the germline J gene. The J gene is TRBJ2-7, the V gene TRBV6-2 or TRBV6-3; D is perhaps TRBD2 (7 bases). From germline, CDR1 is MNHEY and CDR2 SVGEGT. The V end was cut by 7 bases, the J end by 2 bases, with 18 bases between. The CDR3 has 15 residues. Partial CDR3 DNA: TGTGCCAGCACTCCGAGGGGGGGGGATACCTACGAG. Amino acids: CASTPRGGDTYE. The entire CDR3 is CASTPRGGDTYEQYF.

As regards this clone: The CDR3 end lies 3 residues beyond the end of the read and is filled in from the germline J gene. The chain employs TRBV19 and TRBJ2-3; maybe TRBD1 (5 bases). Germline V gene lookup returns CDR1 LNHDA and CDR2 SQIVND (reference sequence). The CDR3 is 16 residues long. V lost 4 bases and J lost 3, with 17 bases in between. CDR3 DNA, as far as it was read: TGTGCCAGTAGTAGGCGTCGGACACCGAGGACAGATACG. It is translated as CASSRRRTPRTDT. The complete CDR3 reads CASSRRRTPRTDTQYF.

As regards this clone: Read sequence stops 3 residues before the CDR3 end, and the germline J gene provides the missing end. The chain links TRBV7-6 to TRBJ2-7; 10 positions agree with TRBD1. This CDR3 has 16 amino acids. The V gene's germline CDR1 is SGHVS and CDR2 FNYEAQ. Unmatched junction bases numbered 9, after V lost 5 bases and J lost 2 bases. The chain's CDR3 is CASSPRPGQGPYEQYF. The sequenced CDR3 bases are TGTGCCAGCAGCCCCAGACCGGGACAGGGGCCCTACGAG. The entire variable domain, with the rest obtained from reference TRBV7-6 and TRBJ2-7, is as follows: GAGVSQSPRYKVTKRGQDVALRCDPISGHVSLYWYRQALGQGPEFLTYFNYEAQQDKSGLPNDRFSAERPEGSISTLTIQRTEQRDSAMYRCASSPRPGQGPYEQYFGPGTRLTVT.

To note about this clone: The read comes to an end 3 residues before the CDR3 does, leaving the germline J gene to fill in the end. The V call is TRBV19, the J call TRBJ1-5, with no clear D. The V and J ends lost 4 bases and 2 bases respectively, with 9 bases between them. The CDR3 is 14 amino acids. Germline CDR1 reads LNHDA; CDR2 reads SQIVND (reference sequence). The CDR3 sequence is CASSTSSGNQPQHF. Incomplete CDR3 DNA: TGTGCCAGTAGTACCTCCTCCGGCAATCAGCCC.

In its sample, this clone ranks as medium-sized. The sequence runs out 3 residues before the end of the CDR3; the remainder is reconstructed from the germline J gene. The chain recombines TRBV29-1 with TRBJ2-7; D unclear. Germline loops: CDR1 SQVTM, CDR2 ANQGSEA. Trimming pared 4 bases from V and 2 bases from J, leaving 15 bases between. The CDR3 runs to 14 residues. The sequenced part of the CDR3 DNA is TGCAGCGTTGCTACAGACAATTCCCCCTACGAG. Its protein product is CSVATDNSPYE. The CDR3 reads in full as CSVATDNSPYEQYF.

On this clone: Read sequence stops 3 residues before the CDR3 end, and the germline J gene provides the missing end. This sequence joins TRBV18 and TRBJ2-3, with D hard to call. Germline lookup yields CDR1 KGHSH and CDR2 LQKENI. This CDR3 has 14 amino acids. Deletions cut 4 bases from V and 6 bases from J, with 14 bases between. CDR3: CASSLDENLDTQYF. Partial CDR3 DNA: TGTGCCAGCTCACTAGATGAGAATCTGGATACG.

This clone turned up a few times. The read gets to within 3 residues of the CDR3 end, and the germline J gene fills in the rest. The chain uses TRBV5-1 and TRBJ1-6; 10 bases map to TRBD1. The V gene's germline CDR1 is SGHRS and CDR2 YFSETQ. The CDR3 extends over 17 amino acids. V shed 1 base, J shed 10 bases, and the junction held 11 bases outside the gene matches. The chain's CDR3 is CASSLNPSGQGGSPLHF. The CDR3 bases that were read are TGCGCCAGCAGCTTGAACCCCAGCGGACAGGGGGGATCACCC. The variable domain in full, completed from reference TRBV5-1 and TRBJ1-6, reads KAGVTQTPRYLIKTRGQQVTLSCSPISGHRSVSWYQQTPGQGLQFLFEYFSETQRNKGNFPGRFSGRQFSNSRSEMNVSTLELGDSALYLCASSLNPSGQGGSPLHFGNGTRLTVT.

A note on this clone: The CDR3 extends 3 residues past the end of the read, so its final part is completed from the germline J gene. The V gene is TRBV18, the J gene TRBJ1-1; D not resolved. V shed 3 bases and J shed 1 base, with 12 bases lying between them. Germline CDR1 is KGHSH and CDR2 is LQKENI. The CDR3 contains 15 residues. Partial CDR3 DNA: TGTGCCAGCTCACCTAGAGCAGGTTGGAACACTGAA. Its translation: CASSPRAGWNTE. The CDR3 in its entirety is CASSPRAGWNTEAFF.

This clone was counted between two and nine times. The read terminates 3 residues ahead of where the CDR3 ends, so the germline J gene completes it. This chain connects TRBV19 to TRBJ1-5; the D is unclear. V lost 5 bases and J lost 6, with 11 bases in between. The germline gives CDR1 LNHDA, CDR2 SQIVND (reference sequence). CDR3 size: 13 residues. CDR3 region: CASSFRGGQPQHF. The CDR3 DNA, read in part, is TGTGCCAGTAGTTTCCGGGGAGGTCAGCCC.

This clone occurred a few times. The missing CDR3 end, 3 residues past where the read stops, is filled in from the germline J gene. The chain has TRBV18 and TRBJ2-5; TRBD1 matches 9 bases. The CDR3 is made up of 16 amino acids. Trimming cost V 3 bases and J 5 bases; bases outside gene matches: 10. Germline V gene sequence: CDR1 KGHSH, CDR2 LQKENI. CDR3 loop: CASSPTIQGAGETQYF. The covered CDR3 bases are TGTGCCAGCTCACCTACGATACAGGGGGCAGGGGAGACC.

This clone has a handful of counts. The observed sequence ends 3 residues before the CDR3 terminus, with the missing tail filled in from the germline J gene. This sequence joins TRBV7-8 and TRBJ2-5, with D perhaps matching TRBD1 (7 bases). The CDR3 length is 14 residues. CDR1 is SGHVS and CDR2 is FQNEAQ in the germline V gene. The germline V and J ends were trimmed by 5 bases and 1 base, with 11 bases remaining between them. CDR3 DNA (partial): TGTGCCAGCAGCCAGGGGGGACGCCAAGAGACC. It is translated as CASSQGGRQET. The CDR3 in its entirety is CASSQGGRQETQYF.

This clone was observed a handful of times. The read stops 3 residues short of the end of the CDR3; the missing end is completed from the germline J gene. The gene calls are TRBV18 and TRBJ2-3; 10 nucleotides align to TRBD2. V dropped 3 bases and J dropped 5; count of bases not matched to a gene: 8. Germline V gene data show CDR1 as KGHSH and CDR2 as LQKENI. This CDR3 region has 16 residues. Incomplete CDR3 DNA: TGTGCCAGCTCACCGCGAGTAGCGGGGGGTGTAGATACG. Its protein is CASSPRVAGGVDT. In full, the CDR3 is CASSPRVAGGVDTQYF.